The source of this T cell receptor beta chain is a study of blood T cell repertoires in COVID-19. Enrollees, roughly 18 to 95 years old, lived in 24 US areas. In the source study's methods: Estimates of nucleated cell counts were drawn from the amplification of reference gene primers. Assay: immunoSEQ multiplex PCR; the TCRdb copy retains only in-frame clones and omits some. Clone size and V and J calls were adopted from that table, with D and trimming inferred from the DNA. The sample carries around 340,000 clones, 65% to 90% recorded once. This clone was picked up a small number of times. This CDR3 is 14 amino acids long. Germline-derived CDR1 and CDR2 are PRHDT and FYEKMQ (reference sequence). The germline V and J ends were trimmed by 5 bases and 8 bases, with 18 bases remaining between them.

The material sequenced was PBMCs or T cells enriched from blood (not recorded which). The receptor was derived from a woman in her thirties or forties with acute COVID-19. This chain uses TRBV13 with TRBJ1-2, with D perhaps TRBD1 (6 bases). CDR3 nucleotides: TGTGCCAGCAGCGACTCGGGACACCCCGGGGGCTACACCTTC. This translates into CASSDSGHPGGYTF. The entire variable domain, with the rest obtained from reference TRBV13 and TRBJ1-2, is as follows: AAGVIQSPRHLIKEKRETATLKCYPIPRHDTVYWYQQGPGQDPQFLISFYEKMQSDKGSIPDRFSAQQFSDYHSELNMSSLELGDSALYFCASSDSGHPGGYTFGSGTRLTVV.